This T cell receptor (beta chain) was identified during a study of cytomegalovirus exposure and HLA in healthy donors. Study-wide results and limits: Later analysis showed TCR association rates varying by HLA locus, highest for DRB1 and lowest for HLA-C. According to an earlier analysis, most TCR beta V segments yielded productive rearrangements about 90% or about 30% of the time.

This clone was counted a few times. What it binds is not known. The CDR3 extends over 17 amino acids. Germline V CDR1 and CDR2: SGHVS, FQNEAQ. Trimming took 3 bases from V and 6 from J, leaving 21 bases between them. Both 60 Vbeta primers and 13 Jbeta primers went into the PCR. Data came from immunoSEQ multiplex PCR; TCRdb stores just in-frame clones and leaves some out. The table lists fewer than 100,000 clones, 78% of them singletons. The TCR sequence derives from a male donor in good health and CMV-seropositive. The V and J genes are TRBV7-8 and TRBJ1-5; D gene ambiguous. The material sequenced was PBMCs. The CDR3 bases are TGTGCCAGCAGCTTGGAGCGGAGTCTCACCGGAAGTCAGCCCCAGCATTTT. It translates to CASSLERSLTGSQPQHF.